The next 14 T cell receptor beta chains were all read from a single sample in a study of T cells in Graves' hyperthyroidism and ophthalmopathy. Amplified TCR beta CDR3 regions derived from RNA transcripts. HTBI primers were used for first-round RT-PCR of the TCR CDR3. TCRdb reanalysed the multiplex PCR reads using MiXCR and keeps one entry per CDR3 protein. Counted here are roughly 640,000 distinct CDR3 sequences, roughly a sixth occurring once; the ten biggest clones make up less than 3.5%. Sequencing input: blood. All receptors derive from a woman aged 40 to 50 with Graves' ophthalmopathy.

In DNA, the CDR3 is TGTGCCAGCAAATCAGACGTGAGGGAGCTGTTTTTT. It specifies CASKSDVRELFF. The chain uses TRBV28 and TRBJ2-2, with D uncertain. The ends were cut back, 7 bases at V and 9 bases at J, with 12 bases in the middle. The V gene's germline CDR1 is MDHEN and CDR2 SYDVKM. The CDR3 totals 12 residues.

The J gene is TRBJ1-4, the V gene TRBV20-1, with D possibly matching TRBD1 (6 bases). Germline assignment: CDR1 DFQATT and CDR2 SNEGSKA (reference sequence). V dropped 5 bases and J dropped 7 bases, with 17 bases sitting between them. This CDR3 is built from 14 residues. The CDR3 loop reads CSAVPGQISEKLFF. In nucleotides, the CDR3 is TGCAGTGCTGTACCGGGACAAATCTCTGAAAAACTGTTTTTT.

This CDR3 is CASSEWGSTEAFF. DNA for the CDR3: TGTGCCAGCAGTGAATGGGGGTCCACTGAAGCTTTCTTT. The chain recombines TRBV6-1 with TRBJ1-1, with D possibly TRBD1 on 5 matching bases. This CDR3 has 13 amino acids. Per germline, CDR1 MNHNS and CDR2 SASEGT. The germline V and J ends were trimmed by 2 bases and 4 bases, with 8 bases remaining between them.

The rearrangement links TRBV29-1 to TRBJ2-3, with 10 nucleotides matching TRBD1. The J segment lost 4 bases and the V segment lost 7 bases, leaving 5 bases of the junction unmatched. The CDR3 is 13 amino acids. The germline V gene has CDR1 SQVTM and CDR2 ANQGSEA. CDR3 sequence: CSGRDRGADTQYF. The CDR3 DNA follows: TGCAGCGGCCGGGACAGGGGAGCAGATACGCAGTATTTT.

The V call is TRBV10-2, the J call TRBJ2-1; possible D gene TRBD2, 6 bases. The CDR3 covers 13 residues. Trimming cost V 5 bases and J 9 bases, with 14 bases left between them. CDR1 and CDR2 from the germline V gene are WSHSY and SAAADI. CDR3 sequence (DNA): TGCGCCAGCAGTTACGGACTAATGGGTGAGCAGTTCTTC. Amino acids: CASSYGLMGEQFF.

The V call is TRBV7-3, the J call TRBJ1-3; D unresolved. Trimming removed 6 bases from V and 2 bases from J, with 17 bases in between. The CDR3 covers 16 residues. The germline CDR1 and CDR2 sequences are SGHTA and FQGTGA. CDR3 residues: CASSSGPRDAGNTIYF. The CDR3 DNA reads TGTGCCAGCAGTTCTGGACCGCGCGACGCTGGAAACACCATATATTTT.

The chain joins TRBV27 to TRBJ1-5; a possible D gene is TRBD1 (5 bases). The CDR3 has 13 amino acids. V lost 0 bases and J lost 6, with 6 bases in between. The germline V gene has CDR1 MNHEY and CDR2 SMNVEV (reference sequence). CDR3 protein: CASSLSGVQPQHF. The CDR3 nucleotides read TGTGCCAGCAGTTTATCAGGGGTTCAGCCCCAGCATTTT.

To note about this clonotype: A junction end diverges from the germline sequence, so it may reflect a read error. The rearrangement links TRBV2 to TRBJ1-5; D remains ambiguous. This CDR3 contains 17 residues. The germline CDR1 and CDR2 sequences are SNHLY and FYNNEI. CDR3 nucleotides: TGCGCCAGCAGCCAAGAAGGGTCGGGTTATAGCAATCAGCCCCAGCATTTT. Translation gives CASSQEGSGYSNQPQHF.

This clonotype is a singleton in its sample. The chain links TRBV9 to TRBJ1-4; the match to TRBD1 covers 7 bases. V lost 4 bases to trimming and J lost 7 bases; unmatched junction nucleotides: 7. The germline CDR1 and CDR2 sequences are SGDLS and YYNGEE. The CDR3 runs 14 residues. CDR3 amino acids: CASSSTGVAEKLFF. CDR3 nucleotide sequence: TGTGCCAGCAGCTCCACAGGGGTGGCTGAAAAACTGTTTTTT.

This clonotype was recorded a few times. The V call is TRBV5-1, the J call TRBJ2-5; 11 bases are shared with TRBD2. Germline values: CDR1 SGHRS, CDR2 YFSETQ. The CDR3 spans 15 residues. The V segment lost 2 bases and the J segment 1 base; nucleotides outside the gene matches: 1. CDR3 DNA sequence: TGCGCCAGCAGCTTACTAGCGGGGGCCCAAGAGACCCAGTACTTC. This gives the protein CASSLLAGAQETQYF.

The rearrangement uses TRBV6-2 or TRBV6-3 and TRBJ2-5, with 7 bases identical to TRBD1. The CDR3 covers 14 residues. V was pared by 8 bases and J by 2 bases, with 8 bases of the junction left unmatched. Germline V gene data show CDR1 as MNHEY and CDR2 as SVGEGT. As DNA, the CDR3 is TGTGCCAGCGCCCGGGACAGCTTACAAGAGACCCAGTACTTC. Amino acid sequence: CASARDSLQETQYF.

There are a few counts of this clonotype. This rearrangement joins TRBV2 to TRBJ1-2; 9 nucleotides align to TRBD1. The ends lost 4 bases at V and 7 bases at J; junction bases unmatched: 7. This CDR3 region has 14 residues. CDR1 is SNHLY and CDR2 is FYNNEI in the germline V gene. CDR3 DNA: TGTGCCAGCAGTGCGGGACAGGGAGGGTCTGGCTACACCTTC. Its translation: CASSAGQGGSGYTF.

V is TRBV27 and J is TRBJ1-6; perhaps TRBD1 as D (5 bases). The CDR3 runs 16 residues. With 2 bases removed from V and 2 bases from J, the gap between germline ends came to 10 bases. CDR1 and CDR2 (germline): MNHEY, SMNVEV (reference sequence). The DNA for the CDR3 is TGTGCCAGCAGTTTACGGGGGGTACCCTATAATTCACCCCTCCACTTT. Amino acid sequence: CASSLRGVPYNSPLHF.

As for this clonotype: At one end the junction does not follow the germline gene, possibly because of a read error. The V call is TRBV2, the J call TRBJ2-2, with D perhaps TRBD1 (6 bases). Per the germline V gene, CDR1 is SNHLY and CDR2 is FYNNEI. There are 14 residues in the CDR3. CDR3 region: CASSVDSVTGEPFF. The CDR3 DNA reads as TGTGCCAGCAGTGTGGACAGCGTCACCGGGGAGCCGTTTTTT. The full variable domain, completed using reference TRBV2 and TRBJ2-2, is EPEVTQTPSHQVTQMGQEVILRCVPISNHLYFYWYRQILGQKVEFLVSFYNNEISEKSEIFDDQFSVERPDGSNFTLKIRSTKLEDSAMYFCASSVDSVTGEPFFGEGSRLTVL.